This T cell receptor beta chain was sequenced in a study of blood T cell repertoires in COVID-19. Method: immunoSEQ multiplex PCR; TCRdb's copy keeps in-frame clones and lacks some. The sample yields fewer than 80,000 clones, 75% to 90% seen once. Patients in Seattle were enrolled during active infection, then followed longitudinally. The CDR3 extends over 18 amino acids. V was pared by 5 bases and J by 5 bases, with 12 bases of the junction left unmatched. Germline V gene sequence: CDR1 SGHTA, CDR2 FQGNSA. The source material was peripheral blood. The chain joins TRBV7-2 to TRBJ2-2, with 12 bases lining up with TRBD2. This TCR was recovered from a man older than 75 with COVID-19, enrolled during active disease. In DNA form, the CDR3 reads TGTGCCAGCAGCACCAGACTAGCGGGGGACGGGGGGACCGGGGAGCTGTTTTTT. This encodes CASSTRLAGDGGTGELFF.